The present T cell receptor (beta chain) was sequenced within a study of T cell changes during pregnancy in multiple sclerosis. Assay used: immunoSEQ multiplex PCR; TCRdb lists only in-frame clones, some missing. The repertoire consists of around 29,000 clones, with just over 90% occurring once and the leading ten covering about 0.64%. CDR1 SGHRS and CDR2 YFSETQ come from the germline V gene. With 3 bases clipped from V and 4 bases from J, the junction kept 11 bases outside the gene matches. The CDR3 extends over 17 amino acids. Source: CD4+ T cells from peripheral blood mononuclear cells, taken in the first trimester of pregnancy. The chain combines TRBV5-1 with TRBJ2-1; TRBD2 matches at 9 bases. The origin of this receptor is a female donor with multiple sclerosis, enrolled in a pregnancy study. This CDR3 reads CASSSLLSGGTYNEQFF. The DNA of the CDR3 is TGCGCCAGCAGCTCTCTACTGAGCGGGGGGACGTACAATGAGCAGTTCTTC.